The 20 T cell receptor beta chains below come from one sample, sequenced in a study of cytomegalovirus exposure and HLA in healthy donors. Repertoires were generated with immunoSEQ multiplex PCR, while TCRdb's copy carries only in-frame clones and drops some. Of 150,000 to 200,000 clones detected, 65% to 90% appear once; the ten largest clones hold approximately 2.2%. Sequences were obtained from PBMCs. Receptors were obtained from a woman younger than 35 in good health and CMV-seronegative.

The V and J genes are TRBV9 and TRBJ2-7; 8 bases align to TRBD1. Germline CDR1 SGDLS, CDR2 YYNGEE. The CDR3 loop spans 15 amino acids. The J segment lost 2 bases and the V segment lost 3 bases, leaving 7 bases of the junction unmatched. CDR3 region: CASSGGQGLTYEQYF. In DNA, the CDR3 is TGTGCCAGCAGCGGCGGACAGGGACTTACCTACGAGCAGTACTTC.

This clone came up a few times. The chain has TRBV4-1 and TRBJ1-5; D might be TRBD1 (6 bases). Trimming cost V 1 base and J 3 bases, with 16 bases left between them. The CDR3 contains 17 residues. Germline V gene data show CDR1 as MGHRA and CDR2 as YSYEKL. The CDR3 is CASSQADLGALNQPQHF. As DNA, the CDR3 is TGCGCCAGCAGCCAAGCTGATCTGGGGGCCCTCAATCAGCCCCAGCATTTT.

With respect to this clone: One end of the junction is discordant with germline, which a read error may explain. V and J are TRBV7-2 and TRBJ1-1, with D maybe TRBD1 (5 bases). The germline CDR1 and CDR2 sequences are SGHTA and FQGNSA. CDR3 length: 16 residues. The CDR3 protein is CASSLAGGISNTEAFF. DNA for the CDR3: TGTGCCAGCAGTTTAGCCGGGGGGATATCGAACACTGAAGCTTTCTTT.

CDR3 sequence (DNA): TGTGCCAGCAGCGCACCCACTAGCGGACCCTACAATGAGCAGTTCTTC. Protein: CASSAPTSGPYNEQFF. V gene TRBV5-4 combines with J gene TRBJ2-1; 8 nucleotides align to TRBD2. V trimming: 4 bases; J trimming: 2 bases; junction bases outside the gene matches: 8. Germline V CDR1 and CDR2: SGHNT, YYREEE (reference sequence). This CDR3 comprises 16 residues. Based on the CDR3 plus reference TRBV5-4 and TRBJ2-1, the full variable domain is ETGVTQSPTHLIKTRGQQVTLRCSSQSGHNTVSWYQQALGQGPQFIFQYYREEENGRGNFPPRFSGLQFPNYSSELNVNALELDDSALYLCASSAPTSGPYNEQFFGPGTRLTVL.

This clone was observed a few times. The V call is TRBV19, the J call TRBJ2-7; D is unresolved. The CDR3 runs to 15 residues. Between the trimmed V and J ends, which lost 3 bases and 1 base, there was a span of 13 bases. CDR1 LNHDA and CDR2 SQIVND come from the germline V gene (reference sequence). The CDR3 is CASSIARSPSYEQYF. The CDR3 coding sequence is TGTGCCAGTAGTATTGCCAGGTCCCCGTCCTACGAGCAGTACTTC.

CDR3 in amino acids: CASSRGDSPGGYTF. The CDR3 coding sequence is TGTGCCAGCTCCAGAGGGGACAGTCCAGGTGGCTACACCTTC. The chain couples TRBV18 to TRBJ1-2, with TRBD1 identical over 7 bases. The ends lost 6 bases at V and 7 bases at J; junction bases unmatched: 11. CDR3 size: 14 residues. Germline V lookup: CDR1 KGHSH, CDR2 LQKENI. Full variable domain (remainder filled in from reference TRBV18 and TRBJ1-2): NAGVMQNPRHLVRRRGQEARLRCSPMKGHSHVYWYRQLPEEGLKFMVYLQKENIIDESGMPKERFSAEFPKEGPSILRIQQVVRGDSAAYFCASSRGDSPGGYTFGSGTRLTVV.

Only one count was recorded for this clone. The V and J genes are TRBV29-1 and TRBJ2-3, with TRBD2 matching 10 bases. The CDR3 runs 18 residues. The V gene end was trimmed by 3 bases and the J gene end by 3 bases; junction bases not matched to a gene: 15. Germline V gene data show CDR1 as SQVTM and CDR2 as ANQGSEA. CDR3 protein: CSVDTSGITQGSTDTQYF. The CDR3 DNA reads TGCAGCGTTGATACTAGCGGGATTACTCAGGGATCGACAGATACGCAGTATTTT.

This chain links TRBV10-3 with TRBJ2-5; a possible D gene is TRBD2 (6 bases). Germline CDR1 ENHRY, CDR2 SYGVKD. Between the trimmed V and J ends, which lost 2 bases and 2 bases, there was a span of 15 bases. The CDR3 spans 16 residues. CDR3 in DNA: TGTGCCATCAGTGAGCACCCCACGGGAGAACAAGAGACCCAGTACTTC. Protein product: CAISEHPTGEQETQYF.

This chain joins TRBV19 and TRBJ1-5, with D perhaps matching TRBD1 (6 bases). The V and J ends lost 7 bases and 1 base respectively, with 14 bases between them. Looked up from germline, CDR1 is LNHDA and CDR2 is SQIVND (reference sequence). This CDR3 contains 15 residues. The CDR3 spells CASKRGRGSNQPQHF. CDR3 nucleotides: TGTGCCAGTAAACGGGGTAGGGGGAGCAATCAGCCCCAGCATTTT.

This clone was detected many times. The rearrangement links TRBV5-1 to TRBJ1-6; TRBD1 aligns across 7 bases. The CDR3 runs 15 residues. CDR1 and CDR2 (germline): SGHRS, YFSETQ. V shed 3 bases and J 6 bases; nucleotides not matched to a gene: 6. Here the CDR3 reads CASSSTGQLNSPLHF. The DNA of the CDR3 is TGCGCCAGCAGCTCTACGGGACAGCTTAATTCACCCCTCCACTTT.

This clone was recorded only once. The chain is built from TRBV7-8 and TRBJ1-2; TRBD1 matches 7 bases. The V segment lost 6 bases and the J segment 2 bases; nucleotides outside the gene matches: 15. CDR3 size: 17 residues. Germline V CDR1 and CDR2: SGHVS, FQNEAQ. The CDR3, as DNA: TGTGCCAGCAGATATAGAGCCTCAGGGGGTGGGAACTATGGCTACACCTTC. Amino acids: CASRYRASGGGNYGYTF.

The rearrangement uses TRBV18 and TRBJ2-1; 9 bases match TRBD1. The CDR3 runs to 15 residues. CDR1 and CDR2 (germline): KGHSH, LQKENI. The trim removed 3 bases at V and 5 bases at J, leaving 5 bases unmatched. CDR3: CASSPGTGNNNEQFF. CDR3 coding DNA: TGTGCCAGCTCACCCGGGACAGGGAATAACAATGAGCAGTTCTTC.

The chain links TRBV4-3 to TRBJ2-7; D might be TRBD2 (5 bases). Trimming removed 0 bases from V and 6 bases from J, with 9 bases in between. Germline V gene sequence: CDR1 LGHNA, CDR2 YSLEER. The CDR3 runs to 13 residues. Here the CDR3 reads CASSQDVASEQYF. CDR3 DNA: TGCGCCAGCAGCCAAGATGTAGCGAGCGAGCAGTACTTC.

This clone came up once. The chain uses TRBV14 and TRBJ1-2; D is unresolved. The V end was cut by 3 bases, the J end by 6 bases, with 8 bases between. CDR3 size: 12 residues. Germline CDR1 SGHDN, CDR2 FVKESK. The CDR3 protein is CASSQGGDGYTF. For the CDR3, the DNA is TGTGCCAGCAGCCAGGGAGGCGATGGCTACACCTTC.

The chain is built from TRBV7-8 and TRBJ1-6; TRBD1 matches 9 bases. V was pared by 5 bases and J by 0 bases, with 5 bases of the junction left unmatched. The CDR3 has 17 residues. Germline V gene sequence: CDR1 SGHVS, CDR2 FQNEAQ. The CDR3 spells CASSPGTGSSYNSPLHF. DNA for the CDR3: TGTGCCAGCAGCCCCGGGACAGGGTCCTCCTATAATTCACCCCTCCACTTT. Filled out from reference TRBV7-8 and TRBJ1-6, the complete variable domain reads GAGVSQSPRYKVAKRGQDVALRCDPISGHVSLFWYQQALGQGPEFLTYFQNEAQLDKSGLPSDRFFAERPEGSVSTLKIQRTQQEDSAVYLCASSPGTGSSYNSPLHFGNGTRLTVT.

This chain connects TRBV7-2 to TRBJ2-5; D is unclear. Trimming shortened V by 0 bases and J by 1 base, and 9 bases separated the two germline ends. There are 15 residues in the CDR3. Germline CDR1 SGHTA, CDR2 FQGNSA. Here the CDR3 DNA reads TGTGCCAGCAGCTTAGCGTCTACAGTCCAAGAGACCCAGTACTTC. It is translated as CASSLASTVQETQYF.

This clone has a count of ten or more. The chain combines TRBV6-1 with TRBJ2-1, with a possible D match to TRBD2 (5 bases). V was clipped by 5 bases and J by 6 bases, with 11 bases between them. Germline V gives CDR1 MNHNS, CDR2 SASEGT. This CDR3 has 13 residues. CDR3 residues: CASSPTEANEQFF. The CDR3 coding sequence is TGTGCCAGCAGTCCCACGGAGGCCAATGAGCAGTTCTTC.

This clone has a handful of counts. The rearrangement joins TRBV11-2 to TRBJ1-1, with D uncertain. Trimming stripped 1 base from V and 1 base from J, with 10 bases between. The CDR3 runs 15 residues. Germline CDR1 is SGHAT and CDR2 is FQNNGV. In DNA, the CDR3 is TGTGCCAGCAGCTTAGGTCAGGTGAAGAACACTGAAGCTTTCTTT. Its protein product is CASSLGQVKNTEAFF.

The chain joins TRBV7-2 to TRBJ2-3; unclear D gene. Germline loops: CDR1 SGHTA, CDR2 FQGNSA. V was cut by 5 bases and J by 5 bases, with 8 bases left in between. The CDR3 is made up of 12 amino acids. In DNA form, the CDR3 reads TGTGCCAGCAGCACCTCAGAAGATACGCAGTATTTT. Amino acid sequence: CASSTSEDTQYF.

This chain links TRBV29-1 with TRBJ1-2; D is unclear. The germline gives CDR1 SQVTM, CDR2 ANQGSEA. CDR3 length: 16 amino acids. Between the trimmed V and J ends, which lost 3 bases and 0 bases, there was a span of 17 bases. The CDR3 loop reads CSVEALWTGANYGYTF. Written as DNA, the CDR3 is TGCAGCGTTGAGGCCCTTTGGACTGGAGCTAACTATGGCTACACCTTC.